What follows is one T cell receptor (beta chain) and its context. The target antigen is unknown. The source of the sample is a study of cytomegalovirus exposure and HLA in healthy donors. Across the whole study: An early data release held approximately 80 million unique TCRs from HLA-typed donors.

Vbeta (60) and Jbeta (13) primers were used in the PCR. Method: immunoSEQ multiplex PCR; TCRdb's copy keeps in-frame clones and lacks some. The sample has tens of thousands of clones; approximately 90% are singletons. Study-wide results and caveats: A later analysis reportedly found that, within productive TCRs, an Asian-associated ancestry cluster had fewer N-insertions than the mean observed across the roughly 700 donors. The study put under 200 TCR beta chains on its list as cytomegalovirus-associated. Later examination showed HLA-associated TCR beta chains had greater clonal expansion than equally common others.

CDR1 MDHEN and CDR2 SYDVKM come from the germline V gene. This CDR3 spans 12 amino acids. The germline V and J ends were trimmed by 3 bases and 6 bases, with 7 bases remaining between them. This chain uses TRBV28 with TRBJ2-3; D is unclear. The sequenced sample was PBMCs. This TCR derives from a woman younger than 30 in good health and CMV-seronegative. The CDR3 sequence: CASSLSFDTQYF. CDR3 nucleotides: TGTGCCAGCAGTTTGAGTTTCGATACGCAGTATTTT.